These 19 T cell receptor beta chains were sequenced from one sample in a study of shared T cell receptors in the human thymus. Assay used: immunoSEQ multiplex PCR; TCRdb lists only in-frame clones, some missing. The data hold about 660,000 clones, with around 89% observed a single time. These data are also associated with another study on human thymus T cells.

Sequences were obtained from thymocytes. These receptor sequences come from a boy younger than two with a congenital heart defect.

The chain couples TRBV25-1 to TRBJ2-5; 7 nucleotides agree with TRBD1. V gave up 1 base and J gave up 2 bases; unmatched junction bases: 4. This CDR3 contains 15 residues. The germline V gene has CDR1 MGHDK and CDR2 SYGVNS. The CDR3 loop reads CASSEWGQQQETQYF. Here the CDR3 DNA reads TGTGCCAGCAGTGAATGGGGACAGCAGCAAGAGACCCAGTACTTC.

V usage is TRBV11-2 and J usage is TRBJ2-1; D is ambiguous. The CDR3 has 14 amino acids. Germline values: CDR1 SGHAT, CDR2 FQNNGV. V was shortened by 6 bases and J by 3 bases, with 12 bases between the two germline ends. The CDR3 DNA follows: TGTGCCAGCAGGCTCGGTGGTGACTACAATGAGCAGTTCTTC. Encoded protein: CASRLGGDYNEQFF.

The chain employs TRBV27 and TRBJ2-2, with 10 nucleotides matching TRBD1. CDR3 length: 17 residues. The V gene's germline CDR1 is MNHEY and CDR2 SMNVEV (reference sequence). Germline trimming cut 6 bases from V and 7 bases from J; bases unmatched to any gene: 14. The CDR3 sequence is CASRCGTGARGHGELFF. CDR3 nucleotide sequence: TGTGCCAGCAGATGCGGGACAGGGGCCCGCGGTCACGGGGAGCTGTTTTTT.

The chain joins TRBV7-2 to TRBJ2-3, with TRBD2 matching 9 bases. The CDR3 is 15 residues long. Germline V lookup: CDR1 SGHTA, CDR2 FQGNSA. With 5 bases clipped from V and 5 bases from J, the junction kept 8 bases outside the gene matches. Here the CDR3 DNA reads TGTGCCAGCAGCCCCTTAGCGGGAGTGATAGATACGCAGTATTTT. It codes for CASSPLAGVIDTQYF. Full variable domain (missing parts from reference TRBV7-2 and TRBJ2-3): GAGVSQSPSNKVTEKGKDVELRCDPISGHTALYWYRQSLGQGLEFLIYFQGNSAPDKSGLPSDRFSAERTGGSVSTLTIQRTQQEDSAVYLCASSPLAGVIDTQYFGPGTRLTVL.

V is TRBV19 and J is TRBJ1-1; D is unresolved. CDR1 is LNHDA, CDR2 SQIVND, per germline (reference sequence). The CDR3 length is 13 residues. Trimming shortened V by 1 base and J by 2 bases, and 5 bases separated the two germline ends. This CDR3 reads CASSIAVNTEAFF. CDR3 coding DNA: TGTGCCAGTAGTATAGCGGTAAACACTGAAGCTTTCTTT.

The genes are TRBV7-4 and TRBJ2-7; no clear D gene. Germline V lookup: CDR1 SGHVT, CDR2 SQSDAQ. The CDR3 loop spans 16 amino acids. V dropped 1 base and J dropped 2 bases, with 15 bases sitting between them. CDR3 nucleotide sequence: TGTGCCAGCAGCTTAGTTCCCCCCCCTGGGCCCTACGAGCAGTACTTC. It is translated as CASSLVPPPGPYEQYF. Full variable domain (remainder filled in from reference TRBV7-4 and TRBJ2-7): GAGVSQSPRYKVAKRGRDVALRCDSISGHVTLYWYRQTLGQGSEVLTYSQSDAQRDKSGRPSGRFSAERPERSVSTLKIQRTEQGDSAVYLCASSLVPPPGPYEQYFGPGTRLTVT.

The chain joins TRBV7-3 to TRBJ2-1; 9 bases are a match to TRBD2. The CDR3 is 17 amino acids. The V gene end was trimmed by 3 bases and the J gene end by 5 bases; junction bases not matched to a gene: 11. Germline CDR1 and CDR2: SGHTA and FQGTGA. CDR3 residues: CASSLAGLAGTHNEQFF. The CDR3 region has the DNA TGTGCCAGCAGCTTGGCGGGGCTAGCGGGAACCCACAATGAGCAGTTCTTC.

A few counts support this clone. J is TRBJ1-3 and V is TRBV5-4; a possible D gene is TRBD1 (5 bases). Germline CDR1 SGHNT, CDR2 YYREEE (reference sequence). CDR3 size: 16 residues. Trimming pared 4 bases from V and 4 bases from J, leaving 18 bases between. In DNA form, the CDR3 reads TGTGCCAGCAGCGAACGACAGTCGGGCTCAGGAAACACCATATATTTT. Protein sequence: CASSERQSGSGNTIYF.

The gene calls are TRBV4-3 and TRBJ2-7; possible D gene TRBD1, 5 bases. The CDR3 contains 22 residues. Germline CDR1 LGHNA, CDR2 YSLEER. Between the trimmed V and J ends, which lost 0 bases and 1 base, there was a span of 31 bases. Here the CDR3 DNA reads TGCGCCAGCAGCCAAGAGTTTAGGCTTTTGCAGGGTATCCATGACGGGTCCTACGAGCAGTACTTC. Translation: CASSQEFRLLQGIHDGSYEQYF.

The rearrangement joins TRBV21-1 to TRBJ2-7; the table gives TRBD1 as D, unverified against the DNA. TRBV21-1 is listed as a pseudogene. CDR3 size: 12 residues. The CDR3 spells CASVGTGFEQYF. The DNA for the CDR3 is TGTGCCAGCGTTGGGACAGGGTTCGAGCAGTACTTC.

As for this clone: The identical CDR3 is also encoded by other nucleotide sequences in the sample. This chain connects TRBV18 to TRBJ2-7; D perhaps matches TRBD2 (6 bases). V was cut by 3 bases and J by 0 bases, with 9 bases left in between. Looked up from germline, CDR1 is KGHSH and CDR2 is LQKENI. This CDR3 region has 14 residues. The CDR3 sequence is CASSPRGLSYEQYF. DNA for the CDR3: TGTGCCAGCTCACCGCGGGGCCTCTCCTACGAGCAGTACTTC.

The chain employs TRBV4-1 and TRBJ2-7; D possibly corresponds to TRBD2 (6 bases). V dropped 0 bases and J dropped 2 bases, with 17 bases sitting between them. Germline lookup yields CDR1 MGHRA and CDR2 YSYEKL. CDR3 length equals 17 residues. CDR3 sequence (DNA): TGCGCCAGCAGCCAAGATTCCCGGCGGGACGGGACCTACGAGCAGTACTTC. This codes for CASSQDSRRDGTYEQYF.

The V gene is TRBV29-1, the J gene TRBJ2-1; TRBD2 agrees at 13 bases. The CDR3 runs to 17 residues. V gave up 7 bases and J gave up 0 bases; unmatched junction bases: 9. CDR1 is SQVTM and CDR2 is ANQGSEA in the germline V gene. Here the CDR3 DNA reads TGCAGCGGTCGCCCGGGACTAGCGGGAAACTCCTACAATGAGCAGTTCTTC. Amino acid sequence: CSGRPGLAGNSYNEQFF.

Only one count was recorded for this clone. The CDR3: CASSLALDSGSAEQYF. The CDR3 bases are TGCGCCAGCAGCTTGGCCCTGGATAGCGGGAGTGCCGAGCAGTACTTC. The chain joins TRBV5-1 to TRBJ2-7, with TRBD2 matching over 9 bases. CDR1 and CDR2 from the germline V gene are SGHRS and YFSETQ. The CDR3 extends over 16 amino acids. With V trimmed by 0 bases and J by 6 bases, 10 bases remained unmatched.

The chain combines TRBV28 with TRBJ1-5, with a possible D match to TRBD1 (6 bases). Germline CDR1 is MDHEN and CDR2 is SYDVKM. Trimming took 4 bases from V and 6 from J, leaving 19 bases between them. The CDR3 spans 16 residues. The chain's CDR3 is CASSSGVREHCQPQHF. The CDR3 nucleotides read TGTGCCAGCAGTTCAGGGGTAAGAGAACATTGTCAGCCCCAGCATTTT.

The chain uses TRBV15 and TRBJ2-2; 9 bases map to TRBD1. J lost 7 bases, V lost 6 bases, and 6 bases had no gene match. There are 14 residues in the CDR3. CDR1 and CDR2 (germline): LNHNV, YYDKDF (reference sequence). DNA for the CDR3: TGTGCCACCAGGATCTGGACAGGGGTCGGGGAGCTGTTTTTT. Translation: CATRIWTGVGELFF.

The gene calls are TRBV11-3 and TRBJ2-5, with D tentatively TRBD1 (6 bases). In germline, CDR1 is SGHNT, CDR2 YENEEA. Trimming took off 5 bases at V and 6 bases at J, with 22 bases between the two ends. The CDR3 is 16 residues long. In DNA, the CDR3 is TGTGCCAGCAGCACGAAACCGGGACACCTCAGAAAGACCCAGTACTTC. It specifies CASSTKPGHLRKTQYF.

The rearrangement links TRBV6-7 to TRBJ1-1; D unresolved. TRBV6-7 is classed as an ORF, of uncertain function. The CDR3 length is 13 residues. V lost 4 bases and J lost 1, with 7 bases in between. Here the CDR3 reads CASSSPKNTEAFF. The DNA for the CDR3 is TGTGCCAGCAGTTCCCCAAAGAACACTGAAGCTTTCTTT.

The rearrangement joins TRBV10-3 to TRBJ1-3; 8 bases are shared with TRBD1. This CDR3 has 13 residues. CDR1 is ENHRY and CDR2 is SYGVKD in the germline V gene. Trimming took 6 bases from V and 2 from J; bases not matched to a gene: 0. CDR3 in amino acids: CAIRTGAGNTIYF. The CDR3 region has the DNA TGTGCCATCAGGACAGGGGCTGGAAACACCATATATTTT.